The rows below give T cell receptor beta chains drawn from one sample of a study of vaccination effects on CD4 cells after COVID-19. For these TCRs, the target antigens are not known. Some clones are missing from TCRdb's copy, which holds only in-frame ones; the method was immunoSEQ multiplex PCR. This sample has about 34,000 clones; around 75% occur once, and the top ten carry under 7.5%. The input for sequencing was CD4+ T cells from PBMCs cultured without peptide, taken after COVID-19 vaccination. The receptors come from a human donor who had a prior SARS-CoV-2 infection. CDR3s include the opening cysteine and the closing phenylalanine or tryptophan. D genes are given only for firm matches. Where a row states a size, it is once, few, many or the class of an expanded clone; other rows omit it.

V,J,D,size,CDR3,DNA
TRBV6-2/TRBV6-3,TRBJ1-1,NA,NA,CASSSAGTQEAFF,TGTGCCAGCAGTTCGGCAGGGACCCAGGAAGCTTTCTTT
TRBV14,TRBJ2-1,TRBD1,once,CASSHHRDRVNNEQFF,TGTGCCAGCAGCCATCACCGGGACAGAGTGAACAATGAGCAGTTCTTC
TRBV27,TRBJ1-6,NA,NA,CASSGSRGSPLHF,TGTGCCAGCAGTGGCTCCCGCGGTTCACCCCTCCACTTT
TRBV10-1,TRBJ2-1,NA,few,CASSPETDSEQFF,TGCGCCAGCAGCCCAGAGACCGACAGTGAGCAGTTCTTC
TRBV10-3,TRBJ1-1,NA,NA,CAISESSEAQAFF,TGTGCCATCAGTGAGTCGAGTGAGGCCCAGGCTTTCTTT
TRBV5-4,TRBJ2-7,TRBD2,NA,CASSLVAGGPHEQYF,TGTGCCAGCAGCTTGGTAGCGGGAGGGCCCCACGAGCAGTACTTC
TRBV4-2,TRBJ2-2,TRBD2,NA,CASSRTSGGLTGELFF,TGTGCCAGCAGCCGGACTAGCGGGGGGCTCACCGGGGAGCTGTTTTTT
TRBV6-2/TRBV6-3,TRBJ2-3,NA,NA,CASSYYREDTQYF,TGTGCCAGCAGTTACTATCGGGAGGATACGCAGTATTTT
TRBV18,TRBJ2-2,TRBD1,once,CASSPRFGQENTGELFF,TGTGCCAGCTCACCGAGATTCGGACAGGAGAACACCGGGGAGCTGTTTTTT
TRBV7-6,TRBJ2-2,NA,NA,CASSLQRRGTGELFF,TGTGCCAGCAGCTTGCAACGCCGGGGGACCGGGGAGCTGTTTTTT
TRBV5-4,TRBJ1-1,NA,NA,CASSSQPNGGAFF,TGTGCCAGCAGCTCTCAACCTAACGGCGGGGCTTTCTTT
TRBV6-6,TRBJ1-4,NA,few,CASSLGGTNEKLFF,TGTGCCAGCAGTCTTGGGGGTACTAATGAAAAACTGTTTTTT
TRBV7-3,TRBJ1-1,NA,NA,CASSLLGRDTEAFF,TGTGCCAGCAGCTTACTGGGACGGGACACTGAAGCTTTCTTT
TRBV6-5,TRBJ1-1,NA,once,CATQENTEAFF,TGTGCCACTCAGGAGAACACTGAAGCTTTCTTT
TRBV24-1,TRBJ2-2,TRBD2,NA,CATAAGGKPGELFF,TGTGCCACCGCTGCCGGGGGGAAACCCGGGGAGCTGTTTTTT
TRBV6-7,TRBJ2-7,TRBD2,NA,CASSNAGTSGLDSYEQYF,TGTGCCAGCAGTAACGCAGGGACTAGCGGACTAGACTCCTACGAGCAGTACTTC
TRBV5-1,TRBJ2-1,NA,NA,CASSLMRENNEQFF,TGCGCCAGCAGCTTGATGAGGGAAAACAATGAGCAGTTCTTC
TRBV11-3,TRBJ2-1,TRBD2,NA,CASSLVGGRGYNEQFF,TGTGCCAGCAGCTTAGTGGGCGGGAGAGGGTACAATGAGCAGTTCTTC
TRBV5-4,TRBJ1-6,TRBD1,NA,CASRRTGTGGDSPLHF,TGTGCCAGCAGGCGGACCGGGACAGGGGGCGATTCACCCCTCCACTTT
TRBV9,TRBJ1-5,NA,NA,CASSVVPGQPQHF,TGTGCCAGCAGCGTAGTTCCAGGTCAGCCCCAGCATTTT
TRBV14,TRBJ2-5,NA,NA,CASSLNRETQYF,TGTGCCAGCAGTCTAAACAGGGAGACCCAGTACTTC
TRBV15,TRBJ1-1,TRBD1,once,CATSSGQTLEAFF,TGTGCCACCAGCTCGGGACAGACCCTTGAAGCTTTCTTT
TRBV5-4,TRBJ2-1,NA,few,CASSLGSEQFF,TGTGCCAGCAGCTTGGGAAGCGAGCAGTTCTTC
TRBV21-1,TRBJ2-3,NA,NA,CASTQGTSGDPSTDTQYF,TGTGCCAGCACCCAAGGGACTAGCGGGGACCCTAGCACAGATACGCAGTATTTT
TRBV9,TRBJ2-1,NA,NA,CASSVLGTSGNEQFF,TGTGCCAGCAGCGTACTAGGTACGAGTGGGAATGAGCAGTTCTTC
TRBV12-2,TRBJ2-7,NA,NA,CASRLAWDGSYEQYF,TGTGCAAGTCGCTTAGCGTGGGACGGGTCCTACGAGCAGTACTTC
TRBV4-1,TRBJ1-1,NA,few,CASSQVGRVKGGTEAFF,TGCGCCAGCAGCCAAGTAGGTCGAGTCAAAGGCGGCACTGAAGCTTTCTTT
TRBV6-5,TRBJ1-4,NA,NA,CASSLGGWEKLFF,TGTGCCAGCAGCCTCGGGGGGTGGGAAAAACTGTTTTTT
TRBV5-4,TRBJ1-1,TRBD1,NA,CASSPGTGSTEAFF,TGTGCCAGCAGCCCGGGGACAGGGAGCACTGAAGCTTTCTTT
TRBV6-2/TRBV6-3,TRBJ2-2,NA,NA,CASSYLGFDTGELFF,TGTGCCAGCAGTTACCTGGGCTTTGACACCGGGGAGCTGTTTTTT
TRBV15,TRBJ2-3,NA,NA,CATSSSPQATDTQYF,TGTGCCACCAGCAGTTCACCCCAGGCCACAGATACGCAGTATTTT
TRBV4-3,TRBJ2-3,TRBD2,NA,CASSQTDAGEAADTQYF,TGCGCCAGCAGCCAAACCGATGCGGGAGAGGCGGCAGATACGCAGTATTTT
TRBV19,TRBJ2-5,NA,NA,CASSSSLGETQYF,TGTGCCAGTAGTTCGAGCTTAGGAGAGACCCAGTACTTC
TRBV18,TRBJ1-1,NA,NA,CASSPQSLNTEAFF,TGTGCCAGCTCACCACAGTCGTTGAACACTGAAGCTTTCTTT
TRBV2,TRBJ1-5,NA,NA,CASSLLGWDSNQPQHF,TGTGCCAGCAGTCTCCTAGGTTGGGATAGCAATCAGCCCCAGCATTTT
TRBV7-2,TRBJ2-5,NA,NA,CASSLGGWETQYF,TGTGCCAGCAGCTTAGGGGGGTGGGAGACCCAGTACTTC
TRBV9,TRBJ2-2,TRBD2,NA,CASSVESGRMGGELFF,TGTGCCAGCAGCGTAGAGTCCGGGAGGATGGGCGGGGAGCTGTTTTTT
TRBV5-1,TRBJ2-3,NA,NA,CASSLDRTRTDTQYF,TGCGCCAGCAGCTTGGACAGGACCCGCACAGATACGCAGTATTTT
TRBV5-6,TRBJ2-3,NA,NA,CASSTPVVWADTDTQYF,TGTGCCAGCAGCACCCCAGTCGTCTGGGCAGACACAGATACGCAGTATTTT
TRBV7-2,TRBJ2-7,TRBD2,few,CASSLVATSGRYEQYF,TGTGCCAGCAGCTTAGTCGCGACTAGCGGGAGGTACGAGCAGTACTTC
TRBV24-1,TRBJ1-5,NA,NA,CATSDSGLVNQPQHF,TGTGCCACCAGTGATTCCGGACTGGTGAATCAGCCCCAGCATTTT
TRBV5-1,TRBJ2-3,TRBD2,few,CASMASGGFYTQYF,TGCGCCAGCATGGCTAGCGGGGGGTTCTATACGCAGTATTTT
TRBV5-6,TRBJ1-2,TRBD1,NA,CASSIWTGHCTF,TGTGCCAGCAGCATCTGGACAGGGCATTGCACCTTC
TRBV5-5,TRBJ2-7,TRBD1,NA,CASSRTGTGTYEQYF,TGTGCCAGCAGCCGTACCGGGACAGGGACCTACGAGCAGTACTTC
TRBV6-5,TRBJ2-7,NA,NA,CASAVEGIGEQYF,TGTGCCAGCGCGGTGGAGGGTATCGGCGAGCAGTACTTC
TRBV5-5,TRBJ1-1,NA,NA,CASSFTLLADTEAFF,TGTGCCAGCAGCTTCACCTTGTTGGCAGACACTGAAGCTTTCTTT
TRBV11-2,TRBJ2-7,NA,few,CASSLDRGYYEQYF,TGTGCCAGCAGCTTAGACAGGGGCTATTACGAGCAGTACTTC
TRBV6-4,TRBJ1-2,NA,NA,CASSDGGSNYGYTF,TGTGCCAGCAGTGATGGGGGGTCTAACTATGGCTACACCTTC
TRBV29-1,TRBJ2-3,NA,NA,CSVAPPTDTQYF,TGCAGCGTTGCACCTCCCACAGATACGCAGTATTTT
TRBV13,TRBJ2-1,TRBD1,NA,CASSSDRGWGEQFF,TGTGCCAGCAGCTCTGACAGGGGCTGGGGTGAGCAGTTCTTC
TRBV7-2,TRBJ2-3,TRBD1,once,CASSKTGPSTDTQYF,TGTGCCAGCAGCAAGACAGGGCCTAGCACAGATACGCAGTATTTT
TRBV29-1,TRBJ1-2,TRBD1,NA,CSSSRGSGGYTF,TGCAGCTCAAGCAGGGGGAGTGGTGGCTACACCTTC
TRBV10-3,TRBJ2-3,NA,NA,CAISESIMYSTDTQYF,TGTGCCATCAGTGAGTCGATAATGTACAGCACAGATACGCAGTATTTT
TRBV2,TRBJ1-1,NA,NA,CASSAVGLTEAFF,TGTGCCAGTTCGGCCGTGGGGTTGACTGAAGCTTTCTTT
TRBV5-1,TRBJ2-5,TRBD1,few,CASSREPLDRAETQYF,TGCGCCAGCAGCCGAGAGCCCCTGGACAGGGCAGAGACCCAGTACTTC
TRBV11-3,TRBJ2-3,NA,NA,CASSEYADTQYF,TGTGCCAGCAGCGAGTATGCAGATACGCAGTATTTT
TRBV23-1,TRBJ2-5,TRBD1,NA,CASSQRTGWTQYF,TGCGCCAGCAGTCAAAGGACAGGGTGGACCCAGTACTTC
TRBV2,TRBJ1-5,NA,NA,CASRDISSNQPQHF,TGTGCCAGCAGGGACATTTCCAGCAATCAGCCCCAGCATTTT
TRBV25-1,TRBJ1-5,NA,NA,CASSLSSNQPQHF,TGTGCCAGCAGTTTAAGCAGCAATCAGCCCCAGCATTTT
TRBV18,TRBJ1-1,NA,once,CASSLTRDGQNTEAFF,TGTGCCAGCTCACTAACCCGGGACGGACAGAACACTGAAGCTTTCTTT